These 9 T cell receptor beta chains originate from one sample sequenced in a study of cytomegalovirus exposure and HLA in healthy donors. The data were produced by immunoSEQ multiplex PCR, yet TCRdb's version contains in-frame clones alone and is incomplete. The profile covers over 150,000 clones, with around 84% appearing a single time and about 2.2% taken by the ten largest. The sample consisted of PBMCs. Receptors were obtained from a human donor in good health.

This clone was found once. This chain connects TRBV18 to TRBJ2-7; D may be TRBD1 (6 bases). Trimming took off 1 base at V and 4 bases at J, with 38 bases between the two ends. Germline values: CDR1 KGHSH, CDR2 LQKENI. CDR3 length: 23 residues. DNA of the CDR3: TGTGCCAGCTCACCACGACCTCTCGGCTCTAAGACAGGACAAGCCTTCGTCTCATACGAGCAGTACTTC. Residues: CASSPRPLGSKTGQAFVSYEQYF.

The CDR3 spells CASSLVGTNYGYTF. Here the CDR3 DNA reads TGTGCCAGCAGCTTGGTCGGGACAAACTATGGCTACACCTTC. The chain recombines TRBV5-4 with TRBJ1-2; a possible D gene is TRBD1 (6 bases). CDR1 SGHNT and CDR2 YYREEE come from the germline V gene (reference sequence). This CDR3 contains 14 residues. V was shortened by 0 bases and J by 2 bases, with 8 bases between the two germline ends.

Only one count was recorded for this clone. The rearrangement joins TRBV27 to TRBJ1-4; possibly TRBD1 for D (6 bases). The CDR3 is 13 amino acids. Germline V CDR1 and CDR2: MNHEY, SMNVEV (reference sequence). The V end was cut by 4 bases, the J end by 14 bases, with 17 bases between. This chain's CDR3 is CASSWNPGGALFF. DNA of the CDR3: TGTGCCAGCAGTTGGAACCCTGGGGGGGCCCTGTTTTTT.

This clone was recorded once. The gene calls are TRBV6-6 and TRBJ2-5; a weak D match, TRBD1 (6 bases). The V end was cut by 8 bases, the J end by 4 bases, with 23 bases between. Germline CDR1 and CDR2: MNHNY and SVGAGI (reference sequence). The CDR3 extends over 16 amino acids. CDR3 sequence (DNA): TGTGCCAGCGGAAAACGAGGGGGACGGATTCTAGAGACCCAGTACTTC. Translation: CASGKRGGRILETQYF.

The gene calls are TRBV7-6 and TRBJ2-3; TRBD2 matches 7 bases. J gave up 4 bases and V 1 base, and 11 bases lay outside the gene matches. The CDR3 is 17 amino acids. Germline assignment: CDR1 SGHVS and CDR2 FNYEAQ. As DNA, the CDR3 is TGTGCCAGCAGCTTAGTATGGGGGGAGGGCCTAGCAGATACGCAGTATTTT. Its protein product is CASSLVWGEGLADTQYF.

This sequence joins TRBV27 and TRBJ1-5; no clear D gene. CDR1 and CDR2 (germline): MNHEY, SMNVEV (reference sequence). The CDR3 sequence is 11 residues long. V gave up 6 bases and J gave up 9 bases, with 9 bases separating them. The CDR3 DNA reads TGTGCCAGCAGGGAGTTCGTGCCCCAGCATTTT. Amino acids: CASREFVPQHF.

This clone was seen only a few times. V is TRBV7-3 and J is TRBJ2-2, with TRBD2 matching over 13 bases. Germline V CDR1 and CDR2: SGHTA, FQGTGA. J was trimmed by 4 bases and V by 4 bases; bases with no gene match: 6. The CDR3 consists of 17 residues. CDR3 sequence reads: CASSSGLAGYFTGELFF. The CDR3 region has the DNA TGTGCCAGCAGCTCGGGACTAGCGGGATACTTCACCGGGGAGCTGTTTTTT. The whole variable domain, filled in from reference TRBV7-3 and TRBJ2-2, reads GAGVSQTPSNKVTEKGKYVELRCDPISGHTALYWYRQSLGQGPEFLIYFQGTGAADDSGLPNDRFFAVRPEGSVSTLKIQRTERGDSAVYLCASSSGLAGYFTGELFFGEGSRLTVL.

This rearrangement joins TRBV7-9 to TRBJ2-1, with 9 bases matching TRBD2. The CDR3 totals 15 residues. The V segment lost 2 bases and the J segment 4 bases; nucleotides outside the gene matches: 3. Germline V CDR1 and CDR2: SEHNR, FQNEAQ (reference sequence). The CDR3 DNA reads TGTGCCAGCAGCTTATTAGCGGGAGTTTACAATGAGCAGTTCTTC. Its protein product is CASSLLAGVYNEQFF.

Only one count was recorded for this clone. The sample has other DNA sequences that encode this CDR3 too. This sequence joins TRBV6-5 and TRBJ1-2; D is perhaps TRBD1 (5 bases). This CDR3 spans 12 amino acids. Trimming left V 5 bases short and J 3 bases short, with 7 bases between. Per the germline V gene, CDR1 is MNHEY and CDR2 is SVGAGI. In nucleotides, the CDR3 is TGTGCCAGCAGTCGGGGGGACTATGGCTACACCTTC. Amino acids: CASSRGDYGYTF.